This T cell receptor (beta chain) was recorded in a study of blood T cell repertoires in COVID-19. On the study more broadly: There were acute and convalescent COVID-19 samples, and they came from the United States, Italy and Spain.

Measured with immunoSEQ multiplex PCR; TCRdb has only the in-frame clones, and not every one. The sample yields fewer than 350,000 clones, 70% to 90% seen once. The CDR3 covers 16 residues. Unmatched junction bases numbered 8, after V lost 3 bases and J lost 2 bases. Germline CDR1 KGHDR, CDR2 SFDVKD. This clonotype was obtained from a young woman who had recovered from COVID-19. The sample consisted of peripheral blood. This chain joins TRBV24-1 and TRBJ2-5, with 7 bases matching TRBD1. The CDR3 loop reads CATSDPTPGGQETQYF. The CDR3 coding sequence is TGTGCCACCAGTGATCCAACTCCAGGGGGACAAGAGACCCAGTACTTC.